This T cell receptor beta chain originates from a study of PD-1 blockade in mismatch repair-deficient tumors. This clone showed up just once. Its specificity is unknown. The repertoire was sequenced with immunoSEQ multiplex PCR; TCRdb's copy has only in-frame clones and lacks some. Of tens of thousands of clones listed, 81% are singletons. General study results and limits: Tumor-resident clones, often absent from pretreatment blood, expanded after pembrolizumab and then contracted.

J lost 3 bases, V lost 4 bases, and 3 bases had no gene match. Germline lookup yields CDR1 SGHNT and CDR2 YENEEA. The CDR3 runs 16 residues. This clonotype was obtained from an adult with mismatch repair-deficient cancer. The V call is TRBV11-3, the J call TRBJ2-3; 14 bases line up with TRBD2. The sequenced sample was peripheral blood, obtained 12 weeks after starting pembrolizumab. CDR3 DNA sequence: TGTGCCAGCAGCTCAGGACTAGCGGGAGGTACAGATACGCAGTATTTT. The encoded protein is CASSSGLAGGTDTQYF. Based on the CDR3 plus reference TRBV11-3 and TRBJ2-3, the full variable domain is EAGVVQSPRYKIIEKKQPVAFWCNPISGHNTLYWYLQNLGQGPELLIRYENEEAVDDSQLPKDRFSAERLKGVDSTLKIQPAELGDSAVYLCASSSGLAGGTDTQYFGPGTRLTVL.